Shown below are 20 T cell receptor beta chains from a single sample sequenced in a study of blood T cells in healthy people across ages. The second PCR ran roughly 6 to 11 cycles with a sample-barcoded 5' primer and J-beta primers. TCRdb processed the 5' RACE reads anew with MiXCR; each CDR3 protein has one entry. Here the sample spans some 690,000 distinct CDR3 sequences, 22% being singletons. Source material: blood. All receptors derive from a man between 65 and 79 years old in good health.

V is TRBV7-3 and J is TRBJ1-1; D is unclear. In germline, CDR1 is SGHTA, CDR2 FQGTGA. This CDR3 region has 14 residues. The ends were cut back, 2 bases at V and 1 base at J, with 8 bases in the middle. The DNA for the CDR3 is TGTGCCAGCAGCTTATACCCCGGGAACACTGAAGCTTTCTTT. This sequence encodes CASSLYPGNTEAFF.

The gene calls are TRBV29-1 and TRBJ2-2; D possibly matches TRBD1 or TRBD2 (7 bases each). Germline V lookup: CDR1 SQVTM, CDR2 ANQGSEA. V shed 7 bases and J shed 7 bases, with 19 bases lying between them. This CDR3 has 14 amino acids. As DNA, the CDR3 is TGCAGCGGGGGAGGGGGCGCGAACCACGGGGAGCTGTTTTTT. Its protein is CSGGGGANHGELFF.

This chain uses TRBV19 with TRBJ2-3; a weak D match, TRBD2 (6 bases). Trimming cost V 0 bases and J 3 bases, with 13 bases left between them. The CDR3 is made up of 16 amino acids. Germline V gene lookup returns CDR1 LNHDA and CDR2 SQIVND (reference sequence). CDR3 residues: CASSIDIAGTTDTQYF. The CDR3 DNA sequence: TGTGCCAGTAGTATAGATATTGCGGGGACTACAGATACGCAGTATTTT.

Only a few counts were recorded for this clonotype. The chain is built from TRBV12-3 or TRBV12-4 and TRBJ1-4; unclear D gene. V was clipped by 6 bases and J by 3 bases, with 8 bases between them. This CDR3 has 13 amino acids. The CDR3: CASSGIPNEKLFF. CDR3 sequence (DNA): TGTGCCAGCAGCGGGATCCCTAATGAAAAACTGTTTTTT.

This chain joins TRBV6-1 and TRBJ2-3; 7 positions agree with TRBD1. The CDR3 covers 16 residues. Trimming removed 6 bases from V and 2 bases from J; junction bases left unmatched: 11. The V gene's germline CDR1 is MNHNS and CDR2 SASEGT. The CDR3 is CASRTIVTGTTDTQYF. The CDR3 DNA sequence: TGTGCCAGCAGGACGATTGTGACAGGGACCACAGATACGCAGTATTTT.

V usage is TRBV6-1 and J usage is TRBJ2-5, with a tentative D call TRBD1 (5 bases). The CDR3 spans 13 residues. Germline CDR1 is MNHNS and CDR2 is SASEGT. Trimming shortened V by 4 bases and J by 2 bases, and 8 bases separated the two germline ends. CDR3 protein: CASSGQLQETQYF. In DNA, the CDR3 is TGTGCCAGCAGTGGACAGTTACAAGAGACCCAGTACTTC.

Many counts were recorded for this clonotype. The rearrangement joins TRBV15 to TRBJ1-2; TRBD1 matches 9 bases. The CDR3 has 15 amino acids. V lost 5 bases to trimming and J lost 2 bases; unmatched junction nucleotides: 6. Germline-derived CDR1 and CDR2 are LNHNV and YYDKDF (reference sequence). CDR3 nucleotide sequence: TGTGCCACCAGCGGGACACAGGGGGCGAACTATGGCTACACCTTC. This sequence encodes CATSGTQGANYGYTF.

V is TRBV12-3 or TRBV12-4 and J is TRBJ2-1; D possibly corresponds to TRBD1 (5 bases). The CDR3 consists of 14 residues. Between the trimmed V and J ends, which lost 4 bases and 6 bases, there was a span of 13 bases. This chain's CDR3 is CASSYSVQVNEQFF. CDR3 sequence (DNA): TGTGCCAGCAGTTACTCCGTACAGGTCAATGAGCAGTTCTTC.

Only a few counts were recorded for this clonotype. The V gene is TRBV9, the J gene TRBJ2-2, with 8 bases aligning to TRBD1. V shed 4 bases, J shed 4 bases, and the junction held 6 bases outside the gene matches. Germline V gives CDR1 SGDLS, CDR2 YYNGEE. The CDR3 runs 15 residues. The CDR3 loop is CASSIGQGGTGELFF. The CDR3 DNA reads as TGTGCCAGCAGCATCGGACAGGGCGGCACCGGGGAGCTGTTTTTT. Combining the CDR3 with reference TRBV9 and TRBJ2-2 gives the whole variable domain DSGVTQTPKHLITATGQRVTLRCSPRSGDLSVYWYQQSLDQGLQFLIQYYNGEERAKGNILERFSAQQFPDLHSELNLSSLELGDSALYFCASSIGQGGTGELFFGEGSRLTVL.

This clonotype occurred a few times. The CDR3 nucleotides are TGTGCCAGTAGTCTACAGACCTCTGGAAACACCATATATTTT. Amino acid sequence: CASSLQTSGNTIYF. This chain connects TRBV19 to TRBJ1-3; D gene ambiguous. Germline V gene data show CDR1 as LNHDA and CDR2 as SQIVND (reference sequence). The CDR3 sequence is 14 residues long. V lost 5 bases and J lost 0, with 8 bases in between.

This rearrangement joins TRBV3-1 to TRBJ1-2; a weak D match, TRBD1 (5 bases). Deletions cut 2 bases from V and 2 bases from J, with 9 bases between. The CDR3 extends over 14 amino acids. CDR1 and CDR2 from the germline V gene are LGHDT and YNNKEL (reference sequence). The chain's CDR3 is CASSQLGVNYGYTF. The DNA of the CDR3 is TGTGCCAGCAGCCAATTAGGGGTGAACTATGGCTACACCTTC.

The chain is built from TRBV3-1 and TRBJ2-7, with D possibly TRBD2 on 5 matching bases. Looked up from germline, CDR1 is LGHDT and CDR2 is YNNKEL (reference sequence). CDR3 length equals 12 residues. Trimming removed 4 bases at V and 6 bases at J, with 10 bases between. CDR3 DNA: TGTGCCAGCAGCCGAGAGGGTGGCGAGCAGTACTTC. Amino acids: CASSREGGEQYF.

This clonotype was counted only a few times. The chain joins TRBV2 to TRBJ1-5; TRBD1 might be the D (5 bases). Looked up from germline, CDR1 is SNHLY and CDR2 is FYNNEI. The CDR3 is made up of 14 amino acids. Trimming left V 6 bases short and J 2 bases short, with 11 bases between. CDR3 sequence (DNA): TGTGCCAGCAGGCGGGGGGAGGGCAATCAGCCCCAGCATTTT. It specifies CASRRGEGNQPQHF.

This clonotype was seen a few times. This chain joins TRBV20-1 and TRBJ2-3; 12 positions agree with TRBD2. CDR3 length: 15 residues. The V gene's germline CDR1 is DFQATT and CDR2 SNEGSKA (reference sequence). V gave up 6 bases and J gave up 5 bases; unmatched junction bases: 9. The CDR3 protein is CSAGGLAGLEDTQYF. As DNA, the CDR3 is TGCAGTGCAGGAGGACTAGCGGGGTTAGAAGATACGCAGTATTTT.

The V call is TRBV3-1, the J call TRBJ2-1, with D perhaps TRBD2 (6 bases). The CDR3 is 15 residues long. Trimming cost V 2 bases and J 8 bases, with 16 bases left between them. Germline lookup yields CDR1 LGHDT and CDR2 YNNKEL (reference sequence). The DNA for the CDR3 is TGTGCCAGCAGCCAATCTGTCGGGAGTTGGGATGAGCAGTTCTTC. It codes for CASSQSVGSWDEQFF.

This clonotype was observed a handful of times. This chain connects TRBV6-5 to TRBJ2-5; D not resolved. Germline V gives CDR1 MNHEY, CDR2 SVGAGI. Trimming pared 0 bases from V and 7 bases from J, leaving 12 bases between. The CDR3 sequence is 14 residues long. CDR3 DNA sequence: TGTGCCAGCAGTTACTCGCCCTCCCTTGGGACCCAGTACTTC. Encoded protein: CASSYSPSLGTQYF.

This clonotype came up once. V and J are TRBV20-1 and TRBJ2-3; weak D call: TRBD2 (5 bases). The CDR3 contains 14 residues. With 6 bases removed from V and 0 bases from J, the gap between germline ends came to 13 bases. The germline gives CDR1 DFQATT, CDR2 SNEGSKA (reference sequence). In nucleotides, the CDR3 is TGCAGTGCCTCAAGCTCGGGAAGCACAGATACGCAGTATTTT. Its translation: CSASSSGSTDTQYF.

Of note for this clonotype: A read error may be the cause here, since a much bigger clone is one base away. The CDR3: CSARPQGGAGYGYTF. DNA for the CDR3: TGCAGTGCTAGACCCCAGGGGGGAGCGGGCTATGGCTACACCTTC. The V call is TRBV20-1, the J call TRBJ1-2; 7 positions agree with TRBD1. V lost 2 bases to trimming and J lost 4 bases; unmatched junction nucleotides: 10. The CDR3 loop spans 15 amino acids. Germline V lookup: CDR1 DFQATT, CDR2 SNEGSKA (reference sequence).

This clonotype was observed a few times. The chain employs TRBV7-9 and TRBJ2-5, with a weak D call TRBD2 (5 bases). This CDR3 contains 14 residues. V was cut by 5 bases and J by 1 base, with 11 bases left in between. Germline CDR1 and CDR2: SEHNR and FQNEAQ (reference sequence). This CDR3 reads CASSAREIQETQYF. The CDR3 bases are TGTGCCAGCAGCGCGAGGGAGATCCAAGAGACCCAGTACTTC.

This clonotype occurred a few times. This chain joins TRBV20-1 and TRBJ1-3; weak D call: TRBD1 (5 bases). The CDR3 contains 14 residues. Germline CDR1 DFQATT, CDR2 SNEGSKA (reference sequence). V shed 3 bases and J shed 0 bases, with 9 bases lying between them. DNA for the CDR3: TGCAGTGCTAGTTGGGGGTTCTCTGGAAACACCATATATTTT. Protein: CSASWGFSGNTIYF.